What follows describes a single TCR beta chain. Its antigen remains unidentified. The sample is drawn from a study of cytomegalovirus exposure and HLA in healthy donors. TCRdb keeps only in-frame clones here, not all; method: immunoSEQ multiplex PCR. The sample holds some 90,000 clones, 96% seen once. Overall study findings and caveats: Reported performance of the classifier showed diagnosis of cytomegalovirus status with high specificity and sensitivity. Specificity for CMV antigens was confirmed in vitro for a few of the CMV-associated chains.

CDR3 length equals 14 residues. V was clipped by 2 bases and J by 4 bases, with 9 bases between them. Looked up from germline, CDR1 is SGHNT and CDR2 is YENEEA. Sequencing was carried out using PBMCs. The chain combines TRBV11-3 with TRBJ2-1; D perhaps matches TRBD1 (5 bases). This TCR was sampled from a man aged 18 to 29 in good health and CMV-seronegative. CDR3 DNA sequence: TGTGCCAGCAGCTTATCCTCAGGGTACAATGAGCAGTTCTTC. Its protein product is CASSLSSGYNEQFF.